This T cell receptor beta chain came from a study of naive and memory T cell subsets. Whole-study results and caveats: A few larger clonotypes appeared in naive repertoires, especially CD8, possibly memory cells re-expressing CD45RA. Over 95% of naive TCR sequences appeared only once after error correction, unlike memory subsets. The power law exponent of TCR abundance differed between naive and memory cells.

Concerning this clonotype: Its matching antigen is unknown.

CD4 T cells were positively selected, then CD8 T cells from the CD4-negative fraction. Cells stained for CD3, CD4, CD8, CD45RA and CD27 were sorted into four subsets. Both TRBC1 and TRBC2 were covered by a beta constant-region primer of two equimolar oligonucleotides. The ligated cDNA underwent four PCR rounds using SP2 and nested alpha and beta constant-region primers. TCRdb analysed the UMI-ligation and nested PCR reads with MiXCR anew, one entry per CDR3 protein. The profile covers roughly 100,000 distinct CDR3 sequences, with approximately 14% appearing a single time and about 3% taken by the ten largest. This CDR3 comprises 13 residues. V lost 6 bases to trimming and J lost 3 bases, with 12 bases between them.

This receptor was identified in a human donor in good health. V usage is TRBV12-3 or TRBV12-4 and J usage is TRBJ2-7; D might be TRBD2 (6 bases). Source material: naive CD8+ T cells from blood. For the CDR3, the DNA is TGTGCCAGCAGGGAGGGACGTAGCTACGAGCAGTACTTC. Protein product: CASREGRSYEQYF.